The clone carrying this T cell receptor (beta chain) was seen a few times. As yet, its antigen is unknown. This CDR3 comprises 13 residues. V was shortened by 3 bases and J by 2 bases, with 6 bases between the two germline ends. The germline V gene encodes CDR1 ENHRY and CDR2 SYGVKD. A second PCR of 7 to 11 cycles used a sample-barcoded 5' primer and a J-beta primer mix. Via MiXCR, TCRdb re-called the 5' RACE reads, giving one row per CDR3 protein. The sample yields 850,000 to 950,000 distinct CDR3 sequences, more than 25% seen once. This sample was included in a study of blood T cells in healthy people across ages. Study conclusions and caveats: Age advanced and TCR beta diversity per million T cells fell, roughly linearly.

This chain joins TRBV10-3 and TRBJ2-3; D not resolved. Source material: blood. This TCR came from a woman older than 75 in good health. In DNA form, the CDR3 reads TGTGCCATCAGTGACAGCTACACAGATACGCAGTATTTT. Translation gives CAISDSYTDTQYF.